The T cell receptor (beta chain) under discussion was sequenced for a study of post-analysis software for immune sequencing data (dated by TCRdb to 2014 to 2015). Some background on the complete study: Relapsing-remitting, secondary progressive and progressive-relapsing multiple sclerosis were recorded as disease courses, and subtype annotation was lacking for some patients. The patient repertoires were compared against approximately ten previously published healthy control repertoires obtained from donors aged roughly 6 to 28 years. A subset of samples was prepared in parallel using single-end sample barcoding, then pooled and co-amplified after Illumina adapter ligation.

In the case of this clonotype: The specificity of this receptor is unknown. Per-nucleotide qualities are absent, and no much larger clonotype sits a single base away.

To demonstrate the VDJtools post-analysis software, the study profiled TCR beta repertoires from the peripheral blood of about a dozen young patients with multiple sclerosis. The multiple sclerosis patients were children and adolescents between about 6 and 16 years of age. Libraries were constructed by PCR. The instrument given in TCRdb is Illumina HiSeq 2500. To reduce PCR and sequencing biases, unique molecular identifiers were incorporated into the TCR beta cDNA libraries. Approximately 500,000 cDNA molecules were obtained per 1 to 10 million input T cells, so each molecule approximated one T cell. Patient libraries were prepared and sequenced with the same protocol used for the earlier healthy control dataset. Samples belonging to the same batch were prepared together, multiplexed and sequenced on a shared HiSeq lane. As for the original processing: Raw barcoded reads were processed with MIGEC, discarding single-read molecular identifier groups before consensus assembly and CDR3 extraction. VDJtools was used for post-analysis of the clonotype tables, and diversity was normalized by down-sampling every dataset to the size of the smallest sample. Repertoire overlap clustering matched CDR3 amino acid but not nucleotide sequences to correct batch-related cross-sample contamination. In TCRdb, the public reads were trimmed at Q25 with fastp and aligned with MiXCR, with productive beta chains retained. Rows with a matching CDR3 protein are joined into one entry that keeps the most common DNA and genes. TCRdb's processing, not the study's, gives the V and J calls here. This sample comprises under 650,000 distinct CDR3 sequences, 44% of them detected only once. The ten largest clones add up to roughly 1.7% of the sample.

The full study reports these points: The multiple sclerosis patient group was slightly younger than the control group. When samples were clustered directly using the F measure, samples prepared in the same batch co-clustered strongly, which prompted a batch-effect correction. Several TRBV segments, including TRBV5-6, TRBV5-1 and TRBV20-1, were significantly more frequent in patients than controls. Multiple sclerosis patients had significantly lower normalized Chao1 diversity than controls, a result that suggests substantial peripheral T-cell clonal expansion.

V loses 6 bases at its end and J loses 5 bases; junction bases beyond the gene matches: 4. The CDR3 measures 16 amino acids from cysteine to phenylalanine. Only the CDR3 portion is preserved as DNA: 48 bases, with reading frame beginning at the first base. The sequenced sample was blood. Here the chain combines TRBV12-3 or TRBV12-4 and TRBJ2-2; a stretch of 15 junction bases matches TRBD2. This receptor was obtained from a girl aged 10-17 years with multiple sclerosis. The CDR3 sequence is CASRPGLAGGTGELFF. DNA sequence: TGTGCCAGCAGACCAGGACTAGCGGGAGGGACCGGGGAGCTGTTTTTT.